What follows describes a single TCR beta chain. Germline assignment: CDR1 LNHDA and CDR2 SQIVND (reference sequence). The CDR3 runs to 15 residues. V gave up 5 bases and J gave up 4 bases; unmatched junction bases: 8. The data originate from a study of cytomegalovirus exposure and HLA in healthy donors. The PCR ran on 60 Vbeta and 13 Jbeta primers. Repertoires were generated with immunoSEQ multiplex PCR, while TCRdb's copy carries only in-frame clones and drops some. The table lists about 200,000 clones, around 85% of them singletons. Sequenced input: PBMCs. The J gene is TRBJ2-5, the V gene TRBV19; 9 bases map to TRBD2. The clonotype comes from a man younger than 35 in good health and CMV-seronegative. The DNA of the CDR3 is TGTGCCAGTAGTCGGCGGGGGGGCGTTGGAGAGACCCAGTACTTC. Its translation: CASSRRGGVGETQYF. The whole variable domain, remainder taken from reference TRBV19 and TRBJ2-5, is DGGITQSPKYLFRKEGQNVTLSCEQNLNHDAMYWYRQDPGQGLRLIYYSQIVNDFQKGDIAEGYSVSREKKESFPLTVTSAQKNPTAFYLCASSRRGGVGETQYFGPGTRLLVL.